The clone carrying this T cell receptor (beta chain) was observed a few times. The assay was immunoSEQ multiplex PCR, and TCRdb's table has in-frame clones only and misses some. The sample lists about 190,000 clones; around 76% were seen once. V lost 1 base and J lost 8, with 20 bases in between. Germline V gene sequence: CDR1 LNHDA, CDR2 SQIVND (reference sequence). The CDR3 covers 16 residues. This record belongs to a study of blood T cell repertoires in COVID-19. Sequenced material: PBMCs or T cells enriched from blood (not recorded which). The chain couples TRBV19 to TRBJ1-2; possibly TRBD1 for D (5 bases). This receptor was obtained from a woman in her forties or fifties with acute COVID-19. In DNA form, the CDR3 reads TGTGCCAGTAGTATAGTTGTCCCCCCCCCAGGGATGGGCTACACCTTC. Protein product: CASSIVVPPPGMGYTF.